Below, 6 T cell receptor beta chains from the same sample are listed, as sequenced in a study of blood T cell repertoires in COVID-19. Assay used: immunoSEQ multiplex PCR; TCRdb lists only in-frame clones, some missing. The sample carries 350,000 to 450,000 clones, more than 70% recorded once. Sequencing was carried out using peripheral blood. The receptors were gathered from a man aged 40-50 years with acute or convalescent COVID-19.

The CDR3 DNA reads TGTGCCAGCAGCTTAAACAGGGGTGGCGAGCAGTACTTC. It is translated as CASSLNRGGEQYF. The chain carries TRBV11-2 and TRBJ2-7; TRBD1 matches 7 bases. The germline gives CDR1 SGHAT, CDR2 FQNNGV. CDR3 length equals 13 residues. J gave up 6 bases and V 2 bases, and 4 bases lay outside the gene matches.

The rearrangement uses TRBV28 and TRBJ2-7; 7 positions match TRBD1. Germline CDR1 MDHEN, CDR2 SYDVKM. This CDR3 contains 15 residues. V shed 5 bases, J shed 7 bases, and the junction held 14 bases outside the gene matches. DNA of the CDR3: TGTGCCAGCAGTCCAACCGGGACAGCCACGCGTGAGCAGTACTTC. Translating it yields CASSPTGTATREQYF.

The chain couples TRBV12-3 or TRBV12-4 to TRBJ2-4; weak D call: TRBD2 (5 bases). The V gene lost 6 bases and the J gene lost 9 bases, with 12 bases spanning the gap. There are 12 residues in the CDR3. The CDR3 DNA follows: TGTGCCAGCAGCGCTGACCGGGGCATTCAGTACTTC. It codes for CASSADRGIQYF.

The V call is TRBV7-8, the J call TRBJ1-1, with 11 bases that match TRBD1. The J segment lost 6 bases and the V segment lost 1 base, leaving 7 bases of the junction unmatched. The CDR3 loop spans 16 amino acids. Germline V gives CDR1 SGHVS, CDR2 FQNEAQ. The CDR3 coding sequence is TGTGCCAGCAGCTTAGTACCGGACAGGGGGCTCTCTGAAGCTTTCTTT. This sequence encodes CASSLVPDRGLSEAFF.

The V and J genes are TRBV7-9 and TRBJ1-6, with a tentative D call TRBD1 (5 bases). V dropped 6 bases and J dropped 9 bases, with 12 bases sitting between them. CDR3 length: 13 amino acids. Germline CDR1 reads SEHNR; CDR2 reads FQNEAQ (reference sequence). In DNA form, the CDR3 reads TGTGCCAGCAGGGACCGGGGGGGTTCACCCCTCCACTTT. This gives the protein CASRDRGGSPLHF.

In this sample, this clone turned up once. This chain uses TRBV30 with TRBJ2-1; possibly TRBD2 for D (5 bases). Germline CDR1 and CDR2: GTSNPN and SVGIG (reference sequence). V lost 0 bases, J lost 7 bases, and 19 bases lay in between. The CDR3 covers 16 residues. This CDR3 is CAWSVVGAPRWNEQFF. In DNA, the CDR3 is TGTGCCTGGAGTGTAGTGGGAGCCCCCAGGTGGAATGAGCAGTTCTTC.